The next 10 T cell receptor beta chains were all read from a single sample in a study of cytomegalovirus exposure and HLA in healthy donors. PCR was performed using 60 Vbeta and 13 Jbeta primers. Repertoires were generated with immunoSEQ multiplex PCR, while TCRdb's copy carries only in-frame clones and drops some. Of about 230,000 clones listed, more than 75% are singletons. Sequenced sample: PBMCs. These receptors were collected from a human donor in good health.

This rearrangement joins TRBV7-2 to TRBJ1-1; 8 bases line up with TRBD1. CDR1 and CDR2 from the germline V gene are SGHTA and FQGNSA. Unmatched junction bases numbered 11, after V lost 5 bases and J lost 6 bases. The CDR3 runs 15 residues. The CDR3 nucleotides are TGTGCCAGCAGCCCGAGGACAGGGAAGGGTGCTGAAGCTTTCTTT. Amino acid sequence: CASSPRTGKGAEAFF.

The chain carries TRBV7-7 and TRBJ2-5, with 9 bases that match TRBD2. This CDR3 has 13 amino acids. Germline V gene data show CDR1 as SSHAT and CDR2 as FNYEAQ (reference sequence). CDR3 residues: CGPAGGPQETQYF. Written as DNA, the CDR3 is TGTGGACCGGCGGGAGGGCCCCAAGAGACCCAGTACTTC. The whole variable domain, filled in from reference TRBV7-7 and TRBJ2-5, reads GAGVSQSPRYKVTKRGQDVTLRCDPISSHATLYWYQQALGQGPEFLTYFNYEAQPDKSGLPSDRFSAERPEGSISTLTIQRTEQRDSAMYRCGPAGGPQETQYFGPGTRLLVL.

Concerning this clone: Other DNA sequences in this specimen translate into the identical CDR3. The chain employs TRBV9 and TRBJ2-2, with 10 bases identical to TRBD1. From germline, CDR1 is SGDLS and CDR2 YYNGEE. This CDR3 contains 16 residues. J was trimmed by 3 bases and V by 0 bases; bases with no gene match: 2. The CDR3 nucleotides are TGTGCCAGCAGCGTAGTGGGGACAGGGGACACCGGGGAGCTGTTTTTT. Translating it yields CASSVVGTGDTGELFF.

This clone was observed a few times. This sample includes further DNA sequences coding for the same CDR3. This chain connects TRBV6-5 to TRBJ1-1, with a possible D match to TRBD1 (5 bases). The germline gives CDR1 MNHEY, CDR2 SVGAGI. Trimming removed 3 bases at V and 1 base at J, with 6 bases between. This CDR3 is 13 amino acids long. This CDR3 is CASSYQGNTEAFF. CDR3 nucleotide sequence: TGTGCCAGCAGTTATCAGGGGAACACTGAAGCTTTCTTT.

This chain joins TRBV19 and TRBJ1-5, with D uncertain. The germline gives CDR1 LNHDA, CDR2 SQIVND (reference sequence). V was pared by 1 base and J by 0 bases, with 7 bases between. The CDR3 contains 15 residues. CDR3 amino acids: CASSIGQYSNQPQHF. Here the CDR3 DNA reads TGTGCCAGTAGTATAGGACAATATAGCAATCAGCCCCAGCATTTT.

The V call is TRBV6-1, the J call TRBJ2-7; D ambiguous. The CDR3 is 14 amino acids. Germline assignment: CDR1 MNHNS and CDR2 SASEGT. Trimming shortened V by 4 bases and J by 0 bases, and 10 bases separated the two germline ends. The CDR3 is CASSVLQTSYEQYF. CDR3 coding DNA: TGTGCCAGCAGTGTATTACAAACCTCCTACGAGCAGTACTTC.

The rearrangement joins TRBV4-3 to TRBJ2-1, with 8 bases identical to TRBD1. V was pared by 0 bases and J by 3 bases, with 7 bases of the junction left unmatched. The germline CDR1 and CDR2 sequences are LGHNA and YSLEER. The CDR3 length is 17 residues. The CDR3 here is CASSQDLGTGVYNEQFF. The CDR3 DNA reads as TGCGCCAGCAGCCAAGATCTAGGGACAGGCGTCTACAATGAGCAGTTCTTC.

CDR3 amino acids: CASSLGWAGRETQYF. DNA for the CDR3: TGTGCCAGCAGCTTAGGCTGGGCAGGGAGGGAGACCCAGTACTTC. This chain connects TRBV7-2 to TRBJ2-5; perhaps TRBD2 as D (6 bases). There are 15 residues in the CDR3. Germline CDR1 reads SGHTA; CDR2 reads FQGNSA. V was clipped by 1 base and J by 5 bases, with 14 bases between them.

The DNA of the CDR3 is TGCGCCAGCAGCTCTTGGACAGGGGTTTCTAACTATGGCTACACCTTC. Amino acid sequence: CASSSWTGVSNYGYTF. The chain couples TRBV5-1 to TRBJ1-2, with TRBD1 identical over 9 bases. The CDR3 extends over 16 amino acids. Trimming cost V 3 bases and J 0 bases; bases outside gene matches: 6. Germline V CDR1 and CDR2: SGHRS, YFSETQ.

The chain joins TRBV4-1 to TRBJ2-3; 7 nucleotides match TRBD1. The germline gives CDR1 MGHRA, CDR2 YSYEKL. This CDR3 is built from 14 residues. The V and J ends lost 3 bases and 0 bases, in that order; junction bases with no gene match: 0. The DNA of the CDR3 is TGCGCCAGCAGCCAGACAGGGAGCACAGATACGCAGTATTTT. Residues: CASSQTGSTDTQYF.